This TCR beta chain appears in the sequencing data of a study of shared clonotypes between healthy human individuals (TCRdb year 2020). At the level of the whole study: A couple of women and a few men aged 18 to 49 years were included in the cohort. For each donor, CD4 naive and CD4 memory were each given three plates, CD8 naive was given two plates, and CD8 memory was given one plate. To estimate repertoire size and how much clonotype sharing occurs between individuals, the study deeply sequenced the blood TCR repertoires of five healthy adults. Libraries were prepared and TCR repertoires were sequenced by different laboratories using diverse techniques, in order to increase sequencing depth and limit assay-specific biases. Between about 0.94 and 8.9 billion PBMCs per donor were obtained by leukapheresis. Beyond this particular receptor, the publication reports: Incomplete sequencing was indicated by rarefaction of sorted-subset datasets, despite the large sequencing depth. About 5% of naive CD4, 3.5% of naive CD8, about 2.4% of memory CD4, and roughly 0.4% of memory CD8 clonotypes were shared across several donors. Higher generation probabilities were observed for clonotypes shared by all four sorted-subset donors than for non-shared clonotypes. Only blood was sampled, and tissue TCR repertoires likely differ from those in blood. Pairwise subsampling indicated that sequencing depth was expected to affect the degree of clonotype sharing among donors. The genetic and exposure-history diversity represented was limited by the small number of donors. Naive subsets generally had larger estimated clonotype richness than memory subsets did.

Sequences MDHEN (CDR1) and SYDVKM (CDR2) are obtained from the germline V gene. The CDR3, cysteine through phenylalanine, is 13 amino acids long. The DNA shown is the 39-base CDR3, in frame from base 1. Deletion took 6 bases off V and 5 bases off J, with a span of 13 bases between the germline ends. Remarks on this clone: Its antigen has not been determined. Base qualities were left out, and no much larger clone turns up one base away.

CD8 naive samples were obtained by positive selection for CCR7 among CD45RO-negative cells, yielding a CD45RA+CCR7+ population from which TemRA cells were excluded. Healthy HIV-negative adults with no recently reported acute infections or vaccinations were included as donors. Every donor was a Caucasian adult living in Nashville, Tennessee, USA. After blood collection by leukapheresis, PBMCs were isolated using Ficoll-Histopaque density gradient centrifugation and then cryopreserved in the vapor phase of liquid nitrogen. Analytical flow cytometry was used to check the purity and quantity of every magnetically sorted T cell population. From each sorted fraction, genomic DNA was isolated and quantified by UV absorbance on a Nanodrop 2000c. Using the deep immunoSEQ assay, TCR CDR3 regions were amplified from genomic DNA by multiplex PCR. Genomic DNA extracted from each cell subset was distributed evenly over all wells of several immunoSEQ 96-well plates, and each plate served as one replicate. For sorted subsets, each replicate PCR was loaded with about 200 ng genomic DNA, equivalent to 25,000 to 35,000 T cell genomes. Purified libraries were measured with a Qubit 3.0 fluorometer, size-checked on a Bioanalyzer 2100, and measured again with the KAPA Library Quantification kit. Every immunoSEQ 96-well plate was sequenced on a dedicated single-read 150-cycle Illumina NextSeq 550 flow cell. Per the source publication's procedure: Because the immunoSEQ output held only junctional sequences and lacked quality scores, the filtering could not match the filtering applied to full-length reads. Sequences were annotated with PyIR, a Python wrapper for IgBLAST v1.9, using IMGT germline references to assign V/J genes and CDR3. Reads were removed for weak V/J assignments (E-value above 1e-6), missing CDR3, stop codons, out-of-frame junctions, or ambiguous translated residues. A V3J clonotype was defined by an identical inferred V gene, J gene, and CDR3 amino acid sequence. Percentage overlap between repertoires was computed as shared unique clonotypes divided by the size of the smaller repertoire. Repertoire richness was assessed with RTK rarefaction, the Chao1 estimator, and Recon v2.1 estimates of unobserved clonotypes. For all TCRbeta clonotypes obtained by the gDNA method from four donors, generation probabilities were computed with OLGA. TCRdb took over this immuneACCESS table, retaining in-frame rearrangements with V and J assigned. Such tables are incomplete; in checked studies, under half of the missing clones stem from an unresolved V gene, and the remainder is unexplained. V and J calls and clone size are given by that table; D and trimming were obtained from the DNA. The sample table holds 760,000 or so clones, of which approximately 96% were seen once. The ten most abundant clones make up around 0.21% of the sample.

Specimen: naive CD8+ T cells sorted from blood. Explained via the paper, the cell subset or site label denotes: CD45RA+CCR7+. Recombination connected TRBV28 to TRBJ2-5; the D match is possibly TRBD1 or TRBD2, with 5 bases aligned in each. The sequence derives from a man younger than 45 in good health. The CDR3 protein sequence reads: CASSRPGRETQYF. The bases read TGTGCCAGCAGCCGCCCGGGGCGGGAGACCCAGTACTTC.